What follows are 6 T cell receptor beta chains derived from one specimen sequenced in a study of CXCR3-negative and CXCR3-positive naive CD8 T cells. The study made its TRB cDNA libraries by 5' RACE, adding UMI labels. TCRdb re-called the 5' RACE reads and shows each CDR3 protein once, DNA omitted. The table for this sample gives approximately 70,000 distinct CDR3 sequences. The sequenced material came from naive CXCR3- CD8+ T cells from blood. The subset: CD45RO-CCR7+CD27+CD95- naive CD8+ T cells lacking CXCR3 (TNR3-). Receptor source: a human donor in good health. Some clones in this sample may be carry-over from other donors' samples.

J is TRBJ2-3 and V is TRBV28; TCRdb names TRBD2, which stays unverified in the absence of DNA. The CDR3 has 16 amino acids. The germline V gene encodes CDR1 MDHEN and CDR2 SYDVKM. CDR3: CASSLGRGRRGDTQYF.

CDR3 sequence reads: CATSDSGDYGYTF. The chain carries TRBV24-1 and TRBJ1-2. The length of the CDR3 is 13 residues. The germline gives CDR1 KGHDR, CDR2 SFDVKD.

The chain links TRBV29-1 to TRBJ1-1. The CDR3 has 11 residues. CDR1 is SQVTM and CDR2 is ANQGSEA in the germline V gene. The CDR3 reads CSVTYRVEAFF.

The CDR3 loop is CSVVFGVSNTGELFF. The V and J genes are TRBV29-1 and TRBJ2-2. There are 15 residues in the CDR3. In germline, CDR1 is SQVTM, CDR2 ANQGSEA.

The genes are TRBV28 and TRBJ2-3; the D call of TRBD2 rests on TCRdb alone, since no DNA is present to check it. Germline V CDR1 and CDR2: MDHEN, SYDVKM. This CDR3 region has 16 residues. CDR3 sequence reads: CASSPLAGGRGNTQYF.

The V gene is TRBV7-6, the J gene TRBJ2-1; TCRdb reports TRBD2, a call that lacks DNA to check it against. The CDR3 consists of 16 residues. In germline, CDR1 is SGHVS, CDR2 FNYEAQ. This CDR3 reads CASSLISVSSYNEQFF.